This TCR beta chain was retrieved from a study of T cells in Graves' hyperthyroidism and ophthalmopathy. Points from the study as a whole: Appearing also in blood were most of the thyroid clonotypes expanded above 0.001.

Amplified regions were TCR beta CDR3 sequences from RNA transcripts. First-round RT-PCR of the TCR CDR3 relied on the HTBI primer set. Using its own MiXCR run on the multiplex PCR reads, TCRdb lists one record per CDR3 protein. The table includes about 410,000 distinct CDR3 sequences, around 13% detected once. At least ten counts were recorded for this clonotype. The antigen is undetermined. V trimming: 6 bases; J trimming: 4 bases; junction bases outside the gene matches: 9. CDR1 is MDHEN, CDR2 SYDVKM, per germline. The CDR3 consists of 15 residues. Uncontrolled infection, other autoimmune disease, pregnancy or lactation disqualified patients from enrolment. The PBMCs were taken from approximately 9 ml of fresh peripheral blood.

The specimen was blood. The chain couples TRBV28 to TRBJ2-1; 7 bases match TRBD1. The clonotype was recovered from a woman between 25 and 40 years old with Graves' ophthalmopathy. The CDR3 is CASSHAGTAYNEQFF. The CDR3 coding sequence is TGTGCCAGCAGCCACGCCGGGACAGCATACAATGAGCAGTTCTTC. The variable domain in full, completed from reference TRBV28 and TRBJ2-1, reads DVKVTQSSRYLVKRTGEKVFLECVQDMDHENMFWYRQDPGLGLRLIYFSYDVKMKEKGDIPEGYSVSREKKERFSLILESASTNQTSMYLCASSHAGTAYNEQFFGPGTRLTVL.